This T cell receptor beta chain appears in the sequencing data of a study of CD8 T cells in Susac syndrome. CDR1 MGHRA and CDR2 YSYEKL come from the germline V gene. The CDR3 has 15 amino acids. Trimming removed 4 bases at V and 3 bases at J, with 16 bases between. CD8+ and CD4+ T cells from blood underwent TCR beta sequencing, which was carried out in a high-throughput format. FACS was used to enrich TEMRA cells, whereas the CD8+ and CD4+ T cells were obtained by negative isolation. With random hexamers, about 0.5 to 1 ug RNA was reverse transcribed. One entry per CDR3 protein, called by TCRdb with MiXCR from the immunoSEQ multiplex PCR reads. The sample holds roughly 150,000 distinct CDR3 sequences, less than 97% seen once.

The sequence was obtained from a human donor with multiple sclerosis. V gene TRBV4-1 combines with J gene TRBJ2-7; weak D call: TRBD1 (6 bases). The sample taken for sequencing was CD8+ T cells from PBMCs. Here the CDR3 reads CASSRLTGQSYEQYF. The DNA of the CDR3 is TGCGCCAGCAGCCGATTAACAGGGCAAAGCTACGAGCAGTACTTC.